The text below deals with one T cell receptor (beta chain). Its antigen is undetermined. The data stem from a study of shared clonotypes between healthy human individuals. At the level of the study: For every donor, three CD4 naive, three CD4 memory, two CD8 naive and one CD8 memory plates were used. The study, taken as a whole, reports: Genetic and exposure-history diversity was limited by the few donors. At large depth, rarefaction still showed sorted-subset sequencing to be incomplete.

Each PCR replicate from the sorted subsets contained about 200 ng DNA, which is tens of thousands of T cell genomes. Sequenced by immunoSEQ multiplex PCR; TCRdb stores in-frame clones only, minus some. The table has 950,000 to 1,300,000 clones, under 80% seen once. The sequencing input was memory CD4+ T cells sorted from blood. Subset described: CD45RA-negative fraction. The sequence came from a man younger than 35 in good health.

The CDR3 protein is CASSFIAVSQNGDTQYF. CDR3 sequence (DNA): TGTGCCAGCAGCTTCATAGCGGTTAGCCAGAATGGAGATACGCAGTATTTT. V usage is TRBV7-2 and J usage is TRBJ2-3, with D maybe TRBD2 (6 bases). The CDR3 covers 17 residues. Germline CDR1 and CDR2: SGHTA and FQGNSA. V lost 3 bases and J lost 5, with 21 bases in between.